Below are 12 T cell receptor beta chains sequenced from a single sample in a study of blood T cell repertoires in COVID-19. Method: immunoSEQ multiplex PCR; TCRdb's copy keeps in-frame clones and lacks some. The data contain about 160,000 clones, 65% to 85% of them singletons. Input material: peripheral blood. These receptors all come from a woman older than 75 with acute or convalescent COVID-19.

The rearrangement links TRBV5-5 to TRBJ2-1; possibly TRBD2 for D (6 bases). V was clipped by 5 bases and J by 0 bases, with 15 bases between them. This CDR3 region has 16 residues. CDR1 and CDR2 from the germline V gene are SGHKS and YYEKEE (reference sequence). CDR3 coding DNA: TGTGCCAGCAGAACCAGCGGGTCGAGCTCCTACAATGAGCAGTTCTTC. It specifies CASRTSGSSSYNEQFF. Variable domain in full (rest from reference TRBV5-5 and TRBJ2-1): DAGVTQSPTHLIKTRGQQVTLRCSPISGHKSVSWYQQVLGQGPQFIFQYYEKEERGRGNFPDRFSARQFPNYSSELNVNALLLGDSALYLCASRTSGSSSYNEQFFGPGTRLTVL.

The CDR3, as DNA: TGTGCCAGCAGCCAAGATAGGGAGGCGACAGGGGAAGGGCACGCTGAAGCTTTCTTT. This gives the protein CASSQDREATGEGHAEAFF. V and J are TRBV4-2 and TRBJ1-1; TRBD1 matches at 8 bases. V was pared by 0 bases and J by 6 bases, with 18 bases of the junction left unmatched. Per germline, CDR1 LGHNA and CDR2 YNFKEQ. This CDR3 region has 19 residues.

This rearrangement joins TRBV24-1 to TRBJ2-5; the match to TRBD1 covers 8 bases. The CDR3 consists of 14 residues. V shed 3 bases, J shed 6 bases, and the junction held 5 bases outside the gene matches. Germline assignment: CDR1 KGHDR and CDR2 SFDVKD. The CDR3 here is CATSDPTGGQTQYF. CDR3 nucleotides: TGTGCCACCAGTGATCCAACAGGGGGGCAGACCCAGTACTTC.

The chain uses TRBV11-2 and TRBJ1-1, with D unresolved. Germline V gives CDR1 SGHAT, CDR2 FQNNGV. The CDR3 length is 12 residues. V was shortened by 3 bases and J by 3 bases, with 5 bases between the two germline ends. The CDR3 loop reads CASSFRDTEAFF. For the CDR3, the DNA is TGTGCCAGCAGCTTTAGAGACACTGAAGCTTTCTTT. The full variable domain, in which reference TRBV11-2 and TRBJ1-1 provide the parts outside the CDR3, is EAGVAQSPRYKIIEKRQSVAFWCNPISGHATLYWYQQILGQGPKLLIQFQNNGVVDDSQLPKDRFSAERLKGVDSTLKIQPAKLEDSAVYLCASSFRDTEAFFGQGTRLTVV.

This chain links TRBV3-1 (or the pseudogene TRBV3-2) with TRBJ2-1, with D perhaps TRBD2 (6 bases). V gave up 1 base and J gave up 9 bases, with 13 bases separating them. Germline V gives CDR1 LGHDT, CDR2 YNNKEL (reference sequence). The CDR3 runs 14 residues. This CDR3 is CASSQGRERVEQFF. CDR3 DNA sequence: TGTGCCAGCAGCCAAGGACGGGAGAGGGTTGAGCAGTTCTTC.

The genes are TRBV6-2 or TRBV6-3 and TRBJ2-7; 11 bases line up with TRBD2. The V and J ends lost 6 bases and 6 bases, in that order; junction bases with no gene match: 13. The germline V gene encodes CDR1 MNHEY and CDR2 SVGEGT. The CDR3 loop spans 16 amino acids. In nucleotides, the CDR3 is TGTGCCAGCAGCCCTTTTAGCGGGAGGGCCGGCGGCGAGCAGTACTTC. Its translation is CASSPFSGRAGGEQYF.

This chain links TRBV6-5 with TRBJ1-2; D possibly corresponds to TRBD1 (6 bases). V was clipped by 2 bases and J by 8 bases, with 15 bases between them. CDR3 size: 14 residues. Germline lookup yields CDR1 MNHEY and CDR2 SVGAGI. As DNA, the CDR3 is TGTGCCAGCAGTTACACGTGGACAGCGGGGGGCTACACCTTC. It translates to CASSYTWTAGGYTF.

The table lists this clone with a count of one. The chain joins TRBV7-9 to TRBJ1-2; TRBD1 might be the D (6 bases). The CDR3 length is 14 residues. The ends were cut back, 1 base at V and 4 bases at J, with 10 bases in the middle. Germline CDR1 is SEHNR and CDR2 is FQNEAQ (reference sequence). DNA of the CDR3: TGTGCCAGCAGCTTAGAGACAGGAACCTATGGCTACACCTTC. Translated, it gives CASSLETGTYGYTF.

The rearrangement joins TRBV6-5 to TRBJ2-3; 9 bases align to TRBD2. In germline, CDR1 is MNHEY, CDR2 SVGAGI. The CDR3 is 15 residues long. The junction had 5 bases not matched to a gene; V was cut back by 3 bases and J by 4 bases. Written as DNA, the CDR3 is TGTGCCAGCAGTTATAGCGGGAGTGTTTCAGATACGCAGTATTTT. Protein product: CASSYSGSVSDTQYF.

The chain links TRBV28 to TRBJ2-2, with a possible D match to TRBD1 (5 bases). The V gene's germline CDR1 is MDHEN and CDR2 SYDVKM. The CDR3 runs 15 residues. V was cut by 5 bases and J by 1 base, with 11 bases left in between. The CDR3 DNA follows: TGTGCCAGCAGTCTAATTCAGGGGAACACCGGGGAGCTGTTTTTT. It is translated as CASSLIQGNTGELFF.

The rearrangement links TRBV5-4 to TRBJ2-3; 13 nucleotides align to TRBD2. CDR1 is SGHNT and CDR2 is YYREEE in the germline V gene (reference sequence). V shed 4 bases and J 2 bases; nucleotides not matched to a gene: 4. The CDR3 has 16 amino acids. CDR3 amino acids: CASSRGLAGNTDTQYF. The CDR3 nucleotides read TGTGCCAGCAGCCGGGGACTAGCGGGGAACACAGATACGCAGTATTTT.

The rearrangement uses TRBV7-2 and TRBJ2-7; 8 positions agree with TRBD2. The V gene end was trimmed by 3 bases and the J gene end by 2 bases; junction bases not matched to a gene: 6. Germline CDR1 and CDR2: SGHTA and FQGNSA. The CDR3 loop spans 15 amino acids. CDR3 residues: CASSLSGRSAYEQYF. DNA of the CDR3: TGTGCCAGCAGCTTGAGCGGGAGAAGCGCCTACGAGCAGTACTTC.